Shown below are 6 T cell receptor beta chains from a single sample sequenced in a study of cytomegalovirus exposure and HLA in healthy donors. Primers included in the PCR were 60 Vbeta and 13 Jbeta primers. Here immunoSEQ multiplex PCR was the method, and the copy in TCRdb shows in-frame clones only, minus some. This sample has around 190,000 clones, with 78% found just once. Sequences were obtained from PBMCs. The source is a female donor in good health and CMV-seronegative.

The chain combines TRBV7-8 with TRBJ2-7, with 8 bases aligning to TRBD1. With V trimmed by 3 bases and J by 5 bases, 15 bases remained unmatched. The CDR3 consists of 17 residues. The V gene's germline CDR1 is SGHVS and CDR2 FQNEAQ. The CDR3 here is CASSLQETGVFVHEQYF. CDR3 DNA: TGTGCCAGCAGCTTGCAAGAGACAGGGGTTTTCGTCCACGAGCAGTACTTC.

The genes are TRBV4-3 and TRBJ2-7; weak D call: TRBD1 (8 bases). Germline loops: CDR1 LGHNA, CDR2 YSLEER. The CDR3 covers 15 residues. The V end lost 8 bases, the J end lost 3 bases, and 20 bases lay between the germline ends. The CDR3 nucleotides read TGCGCCAGCGCACACAGCGGGACAGGTAACTACGAGCAGTACTTC. It specifies CASAHSGTGNYEQYF.

This clone was recorded a few times. This chain connects TRBV7-2 to TRBJ2-7, with a possible D match to TRBD2 (6 bases). Trimming took off 6 bases at V and 0 bases at J, with 15 bases between the two ends. CDR3 size: 15 residues. CDR1 and CDR2 from the germline V gene are SGHTA and FQGNSA. The CDR3 loop is CASSEAGGSSYEQYF. The CDR3 region has the DNA TGTGCCAGCAGTGAAGCAGGAGGGAGCTCCTACGAGCAGTACTTC.

This chain joins TRBV15 and TRBJ1-6; no firm D call. V lost 6 bases to trimming and J lost 1 base, with 7 bases between them. Germline V gene sequence: CDR1 LNHNV, CDR2 YYDKDF (reference sequence). The CDR3 totals 14 residues. The CDR3 spells CATRSGSYNSPLHF. DNA of the CDR3: TGTGCCACCAGGTCGGGATCCTATAATTCACCCCTCCACTTT.

The DNA of the CDR3 is TGTGCCAGCAGCTCGAGGGGGGGGCTCTACGAGCAGTACTTC. Residues: CASSSRGGLYEQYF. The chain joins TRBV7-9 to TRBJ2-5; TRBD2 might be the D (7 bases). The end of the DNA aligns better with TRBJ2-7, so the J call may be wrong. CDR1 is SEHNR, CDR2 FQNEAQ, per germline (reference sequence). This CDR3 contains 14 residues.

The V gene is TRBV9, the J gene TRBJ1-1; D unclear. Per germline, CDR1 SGDLS and CDR2 YYNGEE. CDR3 size: 13 residues. Trimming took 0 bases from V and 4 from J, leaving 7 bases between them. The CDR3 here is CASSVVPGTEAFF. The CDR3, as DNA: TGTGCCAGCAGCGTAGTCCCAGGCACTGAAGCTTTCTTT.